This T cell receptor (beta chain) was observed in a study of OX40 agonist ivuxolimab in advanced cancers. From germline, CDR1 is LNHDA and CDR2 SQIVND (reference sequence). V lost 5 bases and J lost 1; bases outside the gene matches: 11. The length of the CDR3 is 17 residues. Repertoires were generated with immunoSEQ multiplex PCR, while TCRdb's copy carries only in-frame clones and drops some. The top ten hold 0.88% of the sample, which has roughly 62,000 clones, 65% to 90% seen once. The chain employs TRBV19 and TRBJ1-2, with TRBD1 matching 9 bases. Here the sequenced sample was CD4+ or CD8+ T cells sorted from blood, taken in a trial of the OX40 agonist ivuxolimab. This TCR was recovered from an adult with an advanced solid tumor such as melanoma, head and neck, liver or kidney cancer. This chain's CDR3 is CASSPGTGRNLNYGYTF. CDR3 in DNA: TGTGCCAGTAGTCCCGGGACAGGGCGAAACCTTAACTATGGCTACACCTTC.